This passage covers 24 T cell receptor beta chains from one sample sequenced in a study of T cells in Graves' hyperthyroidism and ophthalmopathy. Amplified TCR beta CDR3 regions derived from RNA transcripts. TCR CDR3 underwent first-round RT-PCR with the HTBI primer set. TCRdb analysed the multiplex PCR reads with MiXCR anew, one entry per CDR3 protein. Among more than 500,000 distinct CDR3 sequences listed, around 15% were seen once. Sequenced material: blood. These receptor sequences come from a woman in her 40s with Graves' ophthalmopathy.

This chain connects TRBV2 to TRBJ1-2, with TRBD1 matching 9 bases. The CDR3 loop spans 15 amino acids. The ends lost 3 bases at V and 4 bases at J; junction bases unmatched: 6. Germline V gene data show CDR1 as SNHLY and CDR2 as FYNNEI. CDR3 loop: CASSERDRAIYGYTF. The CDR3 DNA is TGTGCCAGCAGTGAGCGGGACAGGGCCATCTATGGCTACACCTTC.

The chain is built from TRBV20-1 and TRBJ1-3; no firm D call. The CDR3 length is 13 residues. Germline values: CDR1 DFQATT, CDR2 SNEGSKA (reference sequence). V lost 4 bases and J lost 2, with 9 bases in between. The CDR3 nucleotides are TGCAGTGCTAAACCAGGTACTGGAAACACCATATATTTT. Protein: CSAKPGTGNTIYF.

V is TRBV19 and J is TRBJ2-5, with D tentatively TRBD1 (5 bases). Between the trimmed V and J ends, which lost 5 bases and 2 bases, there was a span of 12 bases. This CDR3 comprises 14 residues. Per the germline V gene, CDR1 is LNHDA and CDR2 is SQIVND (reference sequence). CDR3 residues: CASSSGREQETQYF. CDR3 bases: TGTGCCAGTAGTTCCGGCAGGGAACAAGAGACCCAGTACTTC.

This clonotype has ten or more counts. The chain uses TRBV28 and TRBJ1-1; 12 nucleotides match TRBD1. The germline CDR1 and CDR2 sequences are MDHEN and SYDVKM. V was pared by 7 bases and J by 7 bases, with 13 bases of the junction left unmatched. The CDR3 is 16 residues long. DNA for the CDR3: TGTGCCAGCACCTCGGCAGCGGGACAGGGGGCCGGTGAAGCTTTCTTT. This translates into CASTSAAGQGAGEAFF. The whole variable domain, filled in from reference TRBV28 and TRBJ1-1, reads DVKVTQSSRYLVKRTGEKVFLECVQDMDHENMFWYRQDPGLGLRLIYFSYDVKMKEKGDIPEGYSVSREKKERFSLILESASTNQTSMYLCASTSAAGQGAGEAFFGQGTRLTVV.

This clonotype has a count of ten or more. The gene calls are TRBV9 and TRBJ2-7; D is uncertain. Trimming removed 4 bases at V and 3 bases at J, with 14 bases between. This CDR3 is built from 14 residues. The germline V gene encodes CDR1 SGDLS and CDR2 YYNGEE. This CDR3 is CASSQTAQSYEQYF. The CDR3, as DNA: TGTGCCAGCAGCCAGACTGCACAGAGCTACGAGCAGTACTTC.

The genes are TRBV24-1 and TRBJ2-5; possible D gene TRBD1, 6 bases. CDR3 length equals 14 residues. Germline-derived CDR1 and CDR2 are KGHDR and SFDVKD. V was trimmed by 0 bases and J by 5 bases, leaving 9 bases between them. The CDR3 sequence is CATSDLWQGETQYF. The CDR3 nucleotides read TGTGCCACCAGTGATTTGTGGCAGGGGGAGACCCAGTACTTC.

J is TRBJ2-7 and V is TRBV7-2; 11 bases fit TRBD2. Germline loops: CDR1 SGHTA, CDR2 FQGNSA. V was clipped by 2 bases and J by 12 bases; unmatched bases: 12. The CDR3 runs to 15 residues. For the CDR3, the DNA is TGTGCCAGCAGCTTAACCTCTCTTAGCGGGAGGGCCCCGTACTTC. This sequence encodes CASSLTSLSGRAPYF.

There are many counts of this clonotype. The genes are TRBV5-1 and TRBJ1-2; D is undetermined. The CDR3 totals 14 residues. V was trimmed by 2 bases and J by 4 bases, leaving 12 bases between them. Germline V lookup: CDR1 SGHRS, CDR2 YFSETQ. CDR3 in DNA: TGCGCCAGCAGCTTTGACGGACGGAGCTATGGCTACACCTTC. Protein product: CASSFDGRSYGYTF.

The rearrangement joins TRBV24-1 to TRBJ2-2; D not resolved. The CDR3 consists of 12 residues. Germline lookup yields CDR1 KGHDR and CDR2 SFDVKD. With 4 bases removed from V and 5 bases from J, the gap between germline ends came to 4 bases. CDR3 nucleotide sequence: TGTGCCACCAGTGACAAGACCGGGGAGCTGTTTTTT. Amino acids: CATSDKTGELFF.

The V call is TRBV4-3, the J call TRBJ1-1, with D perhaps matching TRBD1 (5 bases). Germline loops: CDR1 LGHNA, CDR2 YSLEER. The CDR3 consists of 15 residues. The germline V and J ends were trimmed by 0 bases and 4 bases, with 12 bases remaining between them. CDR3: CASSQDQGVGTEAFF. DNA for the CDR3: TGCGCCAGCAGCCAAGATCAAGGGGTTGGCACTGAAGCTTTCTTT.

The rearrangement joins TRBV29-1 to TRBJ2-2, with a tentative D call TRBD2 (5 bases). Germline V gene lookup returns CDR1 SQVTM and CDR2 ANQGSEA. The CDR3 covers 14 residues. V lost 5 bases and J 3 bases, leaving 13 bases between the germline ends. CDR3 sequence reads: CSVYGGWDTGELFF. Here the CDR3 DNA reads TGCAGCGTTTACGGCGGGTGGGACACCGGGGAGCTGTTTTTT.

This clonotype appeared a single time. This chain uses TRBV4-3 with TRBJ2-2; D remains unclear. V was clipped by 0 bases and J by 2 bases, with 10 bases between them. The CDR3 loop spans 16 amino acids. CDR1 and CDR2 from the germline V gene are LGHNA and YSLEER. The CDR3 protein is CASSQDNWVNTGELFF. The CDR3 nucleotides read TGCGCCAGCAGCCAAGACAACTGGGTTAACACCGGGGAGCTGTTTTTT.

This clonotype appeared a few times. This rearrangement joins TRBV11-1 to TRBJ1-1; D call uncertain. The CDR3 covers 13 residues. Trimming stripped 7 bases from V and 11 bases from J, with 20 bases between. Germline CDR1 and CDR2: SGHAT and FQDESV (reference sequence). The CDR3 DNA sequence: TGTGCCAGCACCCCGGCGTGGGCGCAGACGGCTTTCTTT. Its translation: CASTPAWAQTAFF.

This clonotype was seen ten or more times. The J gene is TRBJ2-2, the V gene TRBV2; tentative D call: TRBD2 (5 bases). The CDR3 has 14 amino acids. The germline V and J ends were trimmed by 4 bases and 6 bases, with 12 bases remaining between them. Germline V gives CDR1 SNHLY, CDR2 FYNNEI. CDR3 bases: TGTGCCAGCAGTGTCACCCCCGGGGCCGGGGAGCTGTTTTTT. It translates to CASSVTPGAGELFF.

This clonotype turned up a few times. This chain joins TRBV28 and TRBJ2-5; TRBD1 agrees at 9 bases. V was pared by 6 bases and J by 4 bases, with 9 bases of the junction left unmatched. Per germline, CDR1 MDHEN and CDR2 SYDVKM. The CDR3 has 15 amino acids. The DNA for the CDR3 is TGTGCCAGCAGCGCCCCGACAGGGGGTAGAGAGACCCAGTACTTC. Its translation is CASSAPTGGRETQYF.

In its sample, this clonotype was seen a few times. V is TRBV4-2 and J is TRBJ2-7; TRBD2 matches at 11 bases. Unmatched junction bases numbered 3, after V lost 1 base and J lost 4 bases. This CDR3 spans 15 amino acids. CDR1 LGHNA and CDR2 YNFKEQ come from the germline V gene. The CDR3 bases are TGTGCCAGCAGCCAAGTACTAGCGGGAGTTTACGAGCAGTACTTC. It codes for CASSQVLAGVYEQYF.

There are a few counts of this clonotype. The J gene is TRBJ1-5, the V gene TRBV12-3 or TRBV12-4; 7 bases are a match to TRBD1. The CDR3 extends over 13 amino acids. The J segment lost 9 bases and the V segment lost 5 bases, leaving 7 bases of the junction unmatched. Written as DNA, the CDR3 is TGTGCCAGCAGTAGACAGGGCCCAGGGCCCCAGCATTTT. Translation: CASSRQGPGPQHF.

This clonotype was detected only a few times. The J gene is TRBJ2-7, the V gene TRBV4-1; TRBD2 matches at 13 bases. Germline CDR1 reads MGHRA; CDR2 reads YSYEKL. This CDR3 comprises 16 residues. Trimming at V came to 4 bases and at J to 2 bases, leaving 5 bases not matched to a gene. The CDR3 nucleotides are TGCGCCAGCAGCCTTTCTACTAGCGGGAGGGCCTACGAGCAGTACTTC. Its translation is CASSLSTSGRAYEQYF.

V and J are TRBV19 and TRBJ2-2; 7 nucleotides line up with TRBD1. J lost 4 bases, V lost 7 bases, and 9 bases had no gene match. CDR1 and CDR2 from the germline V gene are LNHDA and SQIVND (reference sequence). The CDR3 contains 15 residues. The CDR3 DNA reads TGTGCCAGTATTTTAACAGGGGCGGGCACCGGGGAGCTGTTTTTT. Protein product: CASILTGAGTGELFF.

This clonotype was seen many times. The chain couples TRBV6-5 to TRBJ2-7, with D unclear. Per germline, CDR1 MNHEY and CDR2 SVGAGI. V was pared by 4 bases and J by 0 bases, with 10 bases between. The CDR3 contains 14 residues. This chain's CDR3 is CASSFSGYSYEQYF. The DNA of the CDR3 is TGTGCCAGCAGTTTCTCCGGTTACTCCTACGAGCAGTACTTC.

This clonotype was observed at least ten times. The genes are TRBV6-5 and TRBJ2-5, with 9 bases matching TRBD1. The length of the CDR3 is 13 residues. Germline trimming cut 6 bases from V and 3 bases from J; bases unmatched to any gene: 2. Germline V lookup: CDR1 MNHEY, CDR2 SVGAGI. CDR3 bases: TGTGCCAGCAGGTGGACAGGGGAAGAGACCCAGTACTTC. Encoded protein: CASRWTGEETQYF.

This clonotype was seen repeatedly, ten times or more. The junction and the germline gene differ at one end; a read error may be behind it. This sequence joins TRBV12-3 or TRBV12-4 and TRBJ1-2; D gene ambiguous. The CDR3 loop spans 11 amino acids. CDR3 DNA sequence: TGTGCCAGCAGTTTAGGGGCCGAGTGGGACTTC. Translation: CASSLGAEWDF.

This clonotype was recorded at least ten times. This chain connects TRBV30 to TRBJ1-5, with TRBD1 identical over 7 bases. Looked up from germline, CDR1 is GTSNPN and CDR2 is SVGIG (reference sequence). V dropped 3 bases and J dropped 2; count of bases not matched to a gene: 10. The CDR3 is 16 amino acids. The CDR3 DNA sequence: TGTGCCTGGAGGGACACTGACAGGGCCGGCAATCAGCCCCAGCATTTT. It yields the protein CAWRDTDRAGNQPQHF.

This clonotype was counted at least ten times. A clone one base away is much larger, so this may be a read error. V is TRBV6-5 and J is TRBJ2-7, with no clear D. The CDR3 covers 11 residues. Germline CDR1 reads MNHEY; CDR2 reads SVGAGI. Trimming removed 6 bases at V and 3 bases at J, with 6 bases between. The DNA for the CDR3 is TGTGCCAGCAGGGCCCACTACGAGCAGTACTTC. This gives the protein CASRAHYEQYF.